Listed below are T cell receptor beta chains from one sample, sequenced in a study of response to subunit inactivated influenza vaccine. TCRdb reprocessed the RT-PCR reads with MiXCR, giving one entry per CDR3 protein. The profile covers hundreds of thousands of distinct CDR3 sequences, with more than 11% appearing a single time and 5.5% to 7% taken by the ten largest. The sequenced sample was PBMCs from blood, obtained approximately 15 days before vaccination. All receptors come from a man aged 45-60 years who received an inactivated influenza vaccine. Both conserved end residues are part of each CDR3. A D gene is named only where the DNA matches it firmly. Clone size is not always given. Where it is, it says once, few, many or a class for expanded clones.

d_call,j_call,v_call,cdr3_length,clone_size,cdr3_nt,cdr3_aa
.,TRBJ1-1,TRBV5-4,24,.,TGTGCCATGCTGTGGCTAAGCTGCTGGCACAGAGATACACGGCCGAGTCCTGCGAACACTGAAGCTTTCTTT,CAMLWLSCWHRDTRPSPANTEAFF
TRBD2,TRBJ2-5,TRBV20-1,15,few,TGCAGTGCCCCCCCGTCTAGCGGGAGGGCGGTGACCCAGTACTTC,CSAPPSSGRAVTQYF
.,TRBJ2-7,TRBV20-1,15,many,TGCAGTGCTAGAGGGGGGAGGGGGAACTCCTACGAGCAGTACTTC,CSARGGRGNSYEQYF
TRBD2,TRBJ2-1,TRBV11-1,19,.,TGTGCCAGTCGACCAAGACAGGTCCTCGGGAGGGCCAGCGGTGTGTTGAAGTTCTTC,CASRPRQVLGRASGVLKFF
.,TRBJ2-7,TRBV5-1,12,few,TGCGCCAGCAGCTTGTCTAGCAGTGAGCAGTACTTC,CASSLSSSEQYF
TRBD2,TRBJ2-1,TRBV29-1,17,many,TGCAGCGTTGAAGCCGGACTAGCGGGACCCTACATCGATGAGCAGTTCTTC,CSVEAGLAGPYIDEQFF
.,TRBJ2-5,TRBV12-3/TRBV12-4,14,many,TGTGCCAGCAGTTTACGACGGGACACAAAGACCCAGTACTTC,CASSLRRDTKTQYF
.,TRBJ1-2,TRBV4-1,15,.,TGCGCCAGCAGCCAAGATGGCGCCAGTACCTATGGCTACACCTTC,CASSQDGASTYGYTF
TRBD2,TRBJ2-7,TRBV11-2,15,.,TGTGCCAGCAGACGGACTAGCGGGGACTCCTACGAGCAGTACTTC,CASRRTSGDSYEQYF
TRBD1,TRBJ1-6,TRBV6-2/TRBV6-3,15,few,TGTGCCAGCAGTGCAACAGGGGAGTATAATTCACCCCTCCACTTT,CASSATGEYNSPLHF
.,TRBJ2-7,TRBV6-5,12,.,TGTGCCAGCAGGCCGCTGGGAGGCAAGCAGTACTTC,CASRPLGGKQYF
.,TRBJ2-1,TRBV29-1,12,.,TGCAGCGTTGGGCCGGAAAACAATGTGCAGTTCTTC,CSVGPENNVQFF
.,TRBJ2-1,TRBV28,14,few,TGTGCCAGCAGCAAGTGGGGGGTGCTGGATGAGCAGTTCTTC,CASSKWGVLDEQFF
.,TRBJ2-1,TRBV20-1,13,few,TGCAGTGCACCTACGGGACATTACAATGAGCAGTTCTTC,CSAPTGHYNEQFF
.,TRBJ2-3,TRBV12-3/TRBV12-4,13,few,TGTGCCAGCACGGGGATTGATGGGGATACGCAGTATTTT,CASTGIDGDTQYF
TRBD1,TRBJ2-7,TRBV3-1,15,.,TGTGCCAGCAGCCAACTCGGACAGGGTCTAAGTGAGCAGTACTTC,CASSQLGQGLSEQYF
.,TRBJ1-1,TRBV19,13,.,TGTGCCAGTAGAGGATTTGGGAACACTGAAGCTTTCTTT,CASRGFGNTEAFF
.,TRBJ2-1,TRBV29-1,14,few,TGCAGCGTTGAAGGTCGGGGGTTGGGGAATGAGCAGTTCTTC,CSVEGRGLGNEQFF
TRBD1,TRBJ2-1,TRBV5-8,14,.,TGTGCCAGCAACACAGGGGGATGGGTCAATGAGCAGTTCTTC,CASNTGGWVNEQFF
.,TRBJ2-3,TRBV21-1,18,.,TGTGCCAGCAGCAAAGCCTCGTCCCGGACAGGGGCCACAGATACGCAGTATTTT,CASSKASSRTGATDTQYF
TRBD2,TRBJ2-2,TRBV20-1,17,few,TGCAGTGCTTGGGGACTAGCGGGGAGCCTACAGCGGGGGGAGCTGTTTTTT,CSAWGLAGSLQRGELFF
.,TRBJ2-7,TRBV4-2,15,few,TGTGCCAGCAGCCAAGATCTGGAGAGAACCAGCGAGCAGTACTTC,CASSQDLERTSEQYF
.,TRBJ2-5,TRBV28,11,few,TGTGCCAGCCGCACGAGCGAGACCCAGTACTTC,CASRTSETQYF
TRBD1,TRBJ2-5,TRBV19,15,few,TGTGCCAGTACCGCCCGGGACAGGGGATTGGAGACCCAGTACTTC,CASTARDRGLETQYF
.,TRBJ1-4,TRBV3-1,15,.,TGTGCCAGCAGCCAAGATCGTATAGCGGGGACACCCACATATTTT,CASSQDRIAGTPTYF
.,TRBJ1-2,TRBV7-2,13,.,TGTGCCAGCAGCTTAACCCGACCAGGCGGATACACCTTC,CASSLTRPGGYTF
.,TRBJ1-6,TRBV25-1,13,.,TGTGCCAGCAGTCTAACAGGAGCATCACCCCTCCACTTT,CASSLTGASPLHF
.,TRBJ2-3,TRBV5-1,16,few,TGCGCCAGCAGCCGACTGGGTGGAATACAGGCAGATACGCAGTATTTT,CASSRLGGIQADTQYF
TRBD1,TRBJ1-2,TRBV24-1,16,few,TGTGCCACCAGTGGCGGACAGGGGACCGCTAACTATGGCTACACCTTC,CATSGGQGTANYGYTF
TRBD2,TRBJ2-1,TRBV9,12,few,TGTGCCAGCAGCGCCACCGGGACTAGCCCGTTCTTC,CASSATGTSPFF
.,TRBJ2-1,TRBV2,14,.,TGTGCCAGCAGAACCCTATCCGTATACAATGAGCAGTTCTTC,CASRTLSVYNEQFF
.,TRBJ2-5,TRBV7-2,14,few,TGTGCCAGCAGCTCATACGGGGGTTCCGAGACCCAGTACTTC,CASSSYGGSETQYF
.,TRBJ2-7,TRBV7-8,12,many,TGTGCCAGCAGTTTGGTCGAGGGCGAGCAGTACTTC,CASSLVEGEQYF
TRBD2,TRBJ2-3,TRBV11-3,17,few,TGTGCCAGCAGCTTAGGACTAGCGGGTCCTAGCACAGATACGCAGTATTTT,CASSLGLAGPSTDTQYF
.,TRBJ1-4,TRBV7-9,15,many,TGTGCCAGCAGCTTAGAGTCGGCAACTAATGAAAAACTGTTTTTT,CASSLESATNEKLFF
.,TRBJ1-1,TRBV5-1,16,few,TGCGCCAGCAGCCCTATCAGGGGATTGGGGGACACTGAAGCTTTCTTT,CASSPIRGLGDTEAFF
.,TRBJ1-5,TRBV4-3,14,.,TGCGCCAGCAGCCAAGTGGGAGGGACTCAGCCCCAGCATTTT,CASSQVGGTQPQHF
TRBD2,TRBJ2-4,TRBV20-1,16,.,TGCAGTGCCTACGTGACTAGCGGGAAGCAAAAAAACATTCAGTACTTC,CSAYVTSGKQKNIQYF
.,TRBJ2-7,TRBV12-3/TRBV12-4,13,few,TGTGCCAGCAGCCACGCCCTCAGTTACGAGCAGTACTTC,CASSHALSYEQYF
.,TRBJ2-4,TRBV20-1,16,.,TGCAGTGCTCAAGACTACGGGGGAAGGGCCAAAAACATTCAGTACTTC,CSAQDYGGRAKNIQYF
.,TRBJ1-1,TRBV6-5,14,.,TGTGCCAGCAGTTACTCCATTTTGAACACTGAAGCTTTCTTT,CASSYSILNTEAFF
.,TRBJ2-5,TRBV28,16,.,TGTGCCAGCAGCACCAACGGAGGATCATGGGCAGAGACCCAGTACTTC,CASSTNGGSWAETQYF
TRBD2,TRBJ2-1,TRBV20-1,17,.,TGCAGTGCTAGACGGCTAGCGGGAGCCGTATCCTACAATGAGCAGTTCTTC,CSARRLAGAVSYNEQFF
.,TRBJ1-1,TRBV3-1,14,many,TGTGCCAGCAGCCAATACAGGGCGAACACTGAAGCTTTCTTT,CASSQYRANTEAFF